This TCR beta chain was found in a study of T cells in Graves' hyperthyroidism and ophthalmopathy. J was trimmed by 0 bases and V by 1 base; bases with no gene match: 6. Germline V gives CDR1 LGHDT, CDR2 YNNKEL (reference sequence). The CDR3 spans 17 residues. TCR beta CDR3 regions were amplified from RNA. The study used the HTBI primer set for a first-round RT-PCR of the TCR CDR3. TCRdb independently ran MiXCR on the multiplex PCR reads; one entry per CDR3 protein. The sample records some 360,000 distinct CDR3 sequences, roughly 13% being singletons. This clonotype was seen ten or more times. This chain connects TRBV3-1 to TRBJ2-1; 7 nucleotides align to TRBD2. The sequenced material came from blood. The clonotype comes from a woman between 55 and 75 years old with Graves' hyperthyroidism. The CDR3 sequence: CASSQVLAAFSYNEQFF. The CDR3, as DNA: TGTGCCAGCAGCCAAGTTCTAGCGGCCTTCTCCTACAATGAGCAGTTCTTC.